This record concerns one T cell receptor (beta chain) sequence. The data belong to a study of blood T cell repertoires in COVID-19. The V segment lost 5 bases and the J segment 6 bases; nucleotides outside the gene matches: 8. Germline loops: CDR1 MNHEY, CDR2 SVGAGI. The CDR3 covers 14 residues. How the authors handled the data: Amplified reference gene primers provided the basis for estimating nucleated cell counts. The data were produced by immunoSEQ multiplex PCR, yet TCRdb's version contains in-frame clones alone and is incomplete. That table is the source of V, J and clone size, and D and trimming were worked out from the DNA. In the table there are approximately 450,000 clones, about 85% of which are singletons.

Sequencing input: PBMCs or T cells enriched from blood (not recorded which). This chain joins TRBV6-5 and TRBJ2-7, with 9 bases identical to TRBD1. This TCR was sampled from a woman under 30 with acute COVID-19. In nucleotides, the CDR3 is TGTGCCAGCAGTAAAACAGGGGGCAGATCCGAGCAGTACTTC. It codes for CASSKTGGRSEQYF.